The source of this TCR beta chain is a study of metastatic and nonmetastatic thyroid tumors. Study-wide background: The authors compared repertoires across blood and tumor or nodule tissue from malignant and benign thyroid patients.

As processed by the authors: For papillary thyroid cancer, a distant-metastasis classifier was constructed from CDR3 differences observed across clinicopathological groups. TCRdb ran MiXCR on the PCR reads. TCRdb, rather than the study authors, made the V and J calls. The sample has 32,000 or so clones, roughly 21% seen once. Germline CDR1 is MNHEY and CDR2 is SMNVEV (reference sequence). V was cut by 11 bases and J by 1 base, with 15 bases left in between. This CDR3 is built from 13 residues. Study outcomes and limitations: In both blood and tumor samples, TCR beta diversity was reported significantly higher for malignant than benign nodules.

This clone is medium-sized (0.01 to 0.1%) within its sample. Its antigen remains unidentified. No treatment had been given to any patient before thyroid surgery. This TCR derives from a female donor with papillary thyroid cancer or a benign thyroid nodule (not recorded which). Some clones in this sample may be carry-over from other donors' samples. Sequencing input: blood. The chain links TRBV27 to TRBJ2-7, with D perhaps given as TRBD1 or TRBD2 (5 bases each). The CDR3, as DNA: TGTGCCGTCATGAGGGGTGGTTCCTACGAGCAGTACTTC. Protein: CAVMRGGSYEQYF.